These 3 T cell receptor beta chains share one sample of origin, sequenced in a study of blood T cell repertoires in COVID-19. This table comes from immunoSEQ multiplex PCR, and its TCRdb copy is limited to in-frame clones, with some not included. The repertoire holds some 330,000 clones, with around 84% as singletons. Source material: PBMCs or T cells enriched from blood (not recorded which). Receptor source: a young man who had recovered from COVID-19.

This clone came up once. The chain links TRBV27 to TRBJ2-3; D perhaps matches TRBD2 (5 bases). Trimming removed 0 bases at V and 0 bases at J, with 7 bases between. The CDR3 is 15 amino acids. In germline, CDR1 is MNHEY, CDR2 SMNVEV (reference sequence). Here the CDR3 DNA reads TGTGCCAGCAGTTTATCGGTAGCGAGCACAGATACGCAGTATTTT. Its protein product is CASSLSVASTDTQYF.

As concerns this clone: Other DNA sequences in this sample translate to the same CDR3. The rearrangement joins TRBV18 to TRBJ1-4; unclear D gene. The length of the CDR3 is 13 residues. The V and J ends lost 1 base and 8 bases respectively, with 8 bases between them. CDR1 is KGHSH, CDR2 LQKENI, per germline. CDR3 region: CASSPQGGEKLFF. The CDR3 DNA reads TGTGCCAGCTCACCACAGGGAGGGGAAAAACTGTTTTTT.

The chain employs TRBV4-2 and TRBJ2-1; 9 nucleotides line up with TRBD2. The germline V gene encodes CDR1 LGHNA and CDR2 YNFKEQ. The CDR3 sequence is 16 residues long. The V segment lost 1 base and the J segment 2 bases; nucleotides outside the gene matches: 3. Here the CDR3 reads CASSQAASGTYNEQFF. DNA of the CDR3: TGTGCCAGCAGCCAAGCCGCTAGCGGGACCTACAATGAGCAGTTCTTC.